This T cell receptor beta chain was sequenced during a study of cytomegalovirus exposure and HLA in healthy donors. Study summary: HLA-typed donors contributed 80 million to 85 million unique TCRs, which were held in an early data release. Points from the study as a whole: Using a false discovery rate of 0.05, a later analysis showed that 16,951 TCR beta sequences were associated with HLA alleles. HLA-A and HLA-B allele assignments for most subjects were reportedly predicted accurately using TCR beta sequences. The study labeled around 160 TCR beta chains cytomegalovirus-associated.

Amplification used 60 Vbeta primers and 13 Jbeta primers. Method: immunoSEQ multiplex PCR; TCRdb's copy keeps in-frame clones and lacks some. The data hold about 190,000 clones, with roughly 13% observed a single time. Details on this clone: Its antigen is as yet unknown.

Germline CDR1 reads LGHNA; CDR2 reads YNFKEQ. This CDR3 region has 20 residues. V shed 4 bases, J shed 8 bases, and the junction held 18 bases outside the gene matches. Sequencing was carried out using PBMCs. V and J are TRBV4-2 and TRBJ2-1, with 15 bases matching TRBD2. This sequence was found in a man aged 50 or older in good health and CMV-seropositive. CDR3 residues: CASSPRTSGGALRLGYEQFF. CDR3 coding DNA: TGTGCCAGCAGCCCCCGGACTAGCGGGGGGGCCTTAAGGTTAGGCTATGAGCAGTTCTTC.